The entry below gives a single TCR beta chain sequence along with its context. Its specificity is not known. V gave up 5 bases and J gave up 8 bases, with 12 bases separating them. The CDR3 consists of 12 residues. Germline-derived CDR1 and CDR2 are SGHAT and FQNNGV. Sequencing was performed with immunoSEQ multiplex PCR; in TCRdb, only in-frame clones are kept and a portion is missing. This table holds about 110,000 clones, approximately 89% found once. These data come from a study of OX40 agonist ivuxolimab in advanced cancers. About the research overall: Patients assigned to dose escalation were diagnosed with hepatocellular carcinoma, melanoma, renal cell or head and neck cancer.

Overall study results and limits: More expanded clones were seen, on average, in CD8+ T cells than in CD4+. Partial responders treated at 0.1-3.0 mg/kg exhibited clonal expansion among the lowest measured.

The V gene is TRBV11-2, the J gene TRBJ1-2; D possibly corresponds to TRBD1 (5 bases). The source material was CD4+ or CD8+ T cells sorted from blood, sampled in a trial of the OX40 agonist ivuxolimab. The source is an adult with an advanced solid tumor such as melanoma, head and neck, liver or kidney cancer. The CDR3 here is CASSPGVTGYTF. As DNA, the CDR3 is TGTGCCAGCAGCCCGGGGGTTACGGGCTACACCTTC.